The 9 T cell receptor beta chains below all came from one sample that was sequenced in a study of blood T cells in healthy people across ages. For the second PCR, which ran for about 7 to 11 cycles, a sample-barcoded 5' primer and a J-beta primer mix were used. TCRdb called the 5' RACE reads again in MiXCR, with one record for every CDR3 protein. Of about 1,400,000 distinct CDR3 sequences in the sample, around 59% were seen once. Sequenced: blood. The origin of the receptors is a man aged 18 to 29 in good health.

This clonotype was recorded once. The V call is TRBV11-2, the J call TRBJ2-7; D unresolved. Germline V CDR1 and CDR2: SGHAT, FQNNGV. The CDR3 consists of 16 residues. V shed 0 bases and J shed 5 bases, with 17 bases lying between them. The CDR3 sequence is CASSLDLMSQDHEQYF. The DNA for the CDR3 is TGTGCCAGCAGCTTAGATTTAATGTCTCAGGACCACGAGCAGTACTTC. The whole variable domain, remainder taken from reference TRBV11-2 and TRBJ2-7, is EAGVAQSPRYKIIEKRQSVAFWCNPISGHATLYWYQQILGQGPKLLIQFQNNGVVDDSQLPKDRFSAERLKGVDSTLKIQPAKLEDSAVYLCASSLDLMSQDHEQYFGPGTRLTVT.

V and J are TRBV5-6 and TRBJ1-2; no clear D. The V end lost 4 bases, the J end lost 2 bases, and 18 bases lay between the germline ends. CDR3 length: 16 amino acids. CDR1 and CDR2 (germline): SGHDT, YYEEEE. The CDR3 bases are TGTGCCAGCAGCGCACCGGTGGACGGTGGGAACTATGGCTACACCTTC. Protein: CASSAPVDGGNYGYTF.

This clonotype occurred a few times. This chain links TRBV12-3 or TRBV12-4 with TRBJ2-4; D unresolved. V was pared by 3 bases and J by 13 bases, with 10 bases between. This CDR3 region has 11 residues. The CDR3 sequence: CASSFLTEQYF. For the CDR3, the DNA is TGTGCCAGCAGTTTCCTTACTGAGCAGTACTTC.

On this clonotype: At one end the junction does not follow the germline gene, possibly because of a read error. The chain employs TRBV7-7 and TRBJ2-5; D perhaps matches TRBD2 (5 bases). Germline values: CDR1 SSHAT, CDR2 FNYEAQ (reference sequence). The CDR3 is 13 amino acids. The CDR3: CASSRESRVAQYF. In DNA form, the CDR3 reads TGTGCTAGCAGCCGGGAAAGTAGGGTGGCCCAGTACTTC.

V and J are TRBV21-1 and TRBJ2-3; TRBD1, as called in the table, went unchecked against the DNA. TRBV21-1 is termed a pseudogene. The CDR3 runs to 23 residues. In nucleotides, the CDR3 is TGTGCCAGCAGCAAAGTTTTCGGGGGTATAAGACTTAGTCCTATCCCGACCACAGATACGCAGTATTTT. Encoded protein: CASSKVFGGIRLSPIPTTDTQYF.

The chain combines TRBV3-1 with TRBJ2-5; D call uncertain. The CDR3 covers 12 residues. The germline V gene has CDR1 LGHDT and CDR2 YNNKEL (reference sequence). The V end lost 1 base, the J end lost 13 bases, and 13 bases lay between the germline ends. CDR3 sequence reads: CASSQVEARRYF. CDR3 sequence (DNA): TGTGCCAGCAGCCAAGTGGAAGCTAGGAGGTACTTC.

J is TRBJ2-2 and V is TRBV6-6; D not resolved. Germline lookup yields CDR1 MNHNY and CDR2 SVGAGI (reference sequence). CDR3 length: 17 amino acids. V was cut by 0 bases and J by 4 bases, with 15 bases left in between. In DNA form, the CDR3 reads TGTGCCAGCAGTTACTCTCAGGCCACGACACGCACCGGGGAGCTGTTTTTT. This sequence encodes CASSYSQATTRTGELFF.

This chain links TRBV20-1 with TRBJ1-3, with unresolved D. The length of the CDR3 is 13 residues. Germline lookup yields CDR1 DFQATT and CDR2 SNEGSKA (reference sequence). V lost 6 bases, J lost 4 bases, and 13 bases lay in between. For the CDR3, the DNA is TGCAGTGCCCCAGGTGCCGGAGGAAACACCATATATTTT. Translated, it gives CSAPGAGGNTIYF.

This clonotype was seen once. This sequence joins TRBV5-6 and TRBJ1-2, with 7 bases lining up with TRBD1. CDR1 is SGHDT and CDR2 is YYEEEE in the germline V gene. V shed 3 bases and J 10 bases; nucleotides not matched to a gene: 12. This CDR3 contains 14 residues. CDR3 sequence reads: CASSSTGTKSDYTF. In DNA, the CDR3 is TGTGCCAGCAGCTCGACAGGGACGAAATCGGACTACACCTTC.